This T cell receptor beta chain was sequenced during a study of T cell repertoires in cytomegalovirus infection. Overall study context: Matching HLA type and CMV infection were both indicated by public TCR beta signatures. Findings of the study overall: People with CMV and the relevant HLA were identified by cumulative public TCR beta family frequency. What dominated the ex vivo response were HLA-C-restricted CMV-specific TCR beta clonotypes.

Many counts were recorded for this clonotype. Its antigen remains unidentified. TCRdb ran MiXCR on the reads and lists one entry per CDR3 protein. The sample includes tens of thousands of distinct CDR3 sequences, under 5% seen only once; the top ten take about 20%. Trimming at V came to 1 base and at J to 5 bases, leaving 8 bases not matched to a gene. Germline CDR1 is SGHVS and CDR2 is FNYEAQ. The CDR3 totals 16 residues. The sequencing input was PBMCs. The source of this sequence is a human donor in good health (CMV status not recorded). Some clones in this sample may be carry-over from other donors' samples. The genes are TRBV7-6 and TRBJ2-5; 9 bases map to TRBD1. The DNA for the CDR3 is TGTGCCAGCAGCTTAGGGGGGTCGGGACAGGGTGAGACCCAGTACTTC. It specifies CASSLGGSGQGETQYF.